The clone carrying this T cell receptor (beta chain) was seen many times. The antigen remains undetermined. Sequencing ends 3 residues short of the CDR3 end; the germline J gene provides the rest. This sample is drawn from a study of T cell clonality in common variable immunodeficiency. Sequencing input was equivalent genomic DNA from CVID and controls. Method: immunoSEQ multiplex PCR; TCRdb's copy keeps in-frame clones and lacks some. The repertoire consists of more than 30,000 clones, none detected only once. Points from the study as a whole: Shared TCRbeta clones were fewer between CVID subjects than controls. The cause of increased CVID clonality remains unclear without subpopulation sequencing.

The junction had 9 bases not matched to a gene; V was cut back by 4 bases and J by 4 bases. CDR1 is SGHRS and CDR2 is YFSETQ in the germline V gene. CDR3 length: 15 amino acids. Patients and controls were mostly of Caucasian heritage. The chain uses TRBV5-1 and TRBJ1-2, with 8 bases identical to TRBD1. The sequenced sample consisted of peripheral blood mononuclear cells. The clonotype was recovered from a person aged 18 to 75 in good health. The part of the CDR3 DNA that was read is TGCGCCAGCAGCCTAGCGACAGGGGCTTCCTATGGC. It translates to CASSLATGASYG. The whole CDR3 is CASSLATGASYGYTF.